This TCR beta chain was captured in a study of blood T cell repertoires in COVID-19. About the research overall: Acute and convalescent COVID-19 samples came from the United States, Italy and Spain. PBMCs, B-cell-depleted T cells, or T cells were the source of the cDNA or gDNA that made up the material.

Patients of the Seattle cohort, enrolled during active infection, were followed longitudinally. The CDR3 runs 14 residues. The V end was cut by 5 bases, the J end by 5 bases, with 15 bases between. CDR1 and CDR2 (germline): SGHTA, FQGNSA. Sequencing was performed with immunoSEQ multiplex PCR; in TCRdb, only in-frame clones are kept and a portion is missing. Altogether 400,000 or so clones are present, about 88% being singletons, with the ten largest covering around 1.5%. The receptor was derived from a woman aged 40 to 55 with COVID-19, enrolled during active disease. The rearrangement uses TRBV7-2 and TRBJ2-5; no clear D. The sequenced sample consisted of peripheral blood. The CDR3 nucleotides read TGTGCCAGCAGCCCCCGACTCGTCCGGGAGACCCAGTACTTC. Translating it yields CASSPRLVRETQYF.